The present T cell receptor beta chain was sequenced within a study of OX40 agonist ivuxolimab in advanced cancers. This CDR3 is 13 amino acids long. Germline V gives CDR1 GTSNPN, CDR2 SVGIG (reference sequence). Trimming shortened V by 0 bases and J by 1 base, and 4 bases separated the two germline ends. Assay used: immunoSEQ multiplex PCR; TCRdb lists only in-frame clones, some missing. The repertoire consists of approximately 31,000 clones, with roughly 90% occurring once and the leading ten covering roughly 50%. This clonotype originated in an adult with an advanced solid tumor such as melanoma, head and neck, liver or kidney cancer. Specimen: CD4+ or CD8+ T cells sorted from blood, collected in a trial of the OX40 agonist ivuxolimab. This chain links TRBV30 with TRBJ1-3; no clear D. CDR3: CAWSVGSGNTIYF. The DNA of the CDR3 is TGTGCCTGGAGTGTTGGGTCTGGAAACACCATATATTTT.